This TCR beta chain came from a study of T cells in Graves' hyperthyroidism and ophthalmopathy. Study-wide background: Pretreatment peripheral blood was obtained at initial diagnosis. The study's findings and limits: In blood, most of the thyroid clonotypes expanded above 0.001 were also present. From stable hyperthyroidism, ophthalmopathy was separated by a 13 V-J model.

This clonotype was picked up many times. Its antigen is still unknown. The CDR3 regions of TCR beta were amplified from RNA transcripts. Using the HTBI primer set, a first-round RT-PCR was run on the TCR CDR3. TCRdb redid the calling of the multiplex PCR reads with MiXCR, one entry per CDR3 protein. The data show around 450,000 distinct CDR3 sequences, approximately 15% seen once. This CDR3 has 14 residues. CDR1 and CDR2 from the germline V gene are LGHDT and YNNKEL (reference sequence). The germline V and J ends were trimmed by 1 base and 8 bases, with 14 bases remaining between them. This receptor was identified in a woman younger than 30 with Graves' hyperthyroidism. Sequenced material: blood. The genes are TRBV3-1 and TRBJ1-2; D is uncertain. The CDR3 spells CASSQVVQDGGYTF. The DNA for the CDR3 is TGTGCCAGCAGCCAAGTAGTGCAGGACGGGGGCTACACCTTC.